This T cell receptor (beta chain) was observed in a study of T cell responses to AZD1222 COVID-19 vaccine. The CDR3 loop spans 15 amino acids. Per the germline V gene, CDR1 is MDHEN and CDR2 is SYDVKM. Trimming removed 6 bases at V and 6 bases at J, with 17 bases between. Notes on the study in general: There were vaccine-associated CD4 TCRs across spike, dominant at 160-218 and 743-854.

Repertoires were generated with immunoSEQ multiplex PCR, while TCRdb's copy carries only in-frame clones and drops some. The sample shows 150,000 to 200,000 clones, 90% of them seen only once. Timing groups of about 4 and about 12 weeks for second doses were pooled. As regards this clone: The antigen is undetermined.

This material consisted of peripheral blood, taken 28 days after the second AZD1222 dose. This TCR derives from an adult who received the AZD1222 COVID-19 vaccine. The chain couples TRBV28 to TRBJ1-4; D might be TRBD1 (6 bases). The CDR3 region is CASSTVQGGDEKLFF. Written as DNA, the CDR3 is TGTGCCAGCAGCACAGTCCAAGGGGGGGATGAAAAACTGTTTTTT.